The rows below give T cell receptor beta chains drawn from one sample of a study of blood T cell repertoires in COVID-19. Repertoires were generated with immunoSEQ multiplex PCR, while TCRdb's copy carries only in-frame clones and drops some. The sample consists of approximately 100,000 clones, 80% to 90% of them appearing once. Sequencing was done on a sample of PBMCs or T cells enriched from blood (not recorded which). These receptors originate from a woman in her fifties or sixties who had recovered from COVID-19. Both conserved end residues are part of each CDR3. Fields, in order: V gene, J gene, clone size, D gene, CDR3 DNA, CDR3 protein. D genes are given only for firm matches. Clone size is given for some rows only: seen once, a few or many times, or a class if the clone is expanded.

TRBV27	TRBJ2-3	-	-	TGTGCCAGCAGTGCCCCGCCCTCGGGGGCAGATACGCAGTATTTT	CASSAPPSGADTQYF
TRBV30	TRBJ1-1	-	-	TGTGCCTGGAGTGGGCCTCTGAACACTGAAGCTTTCTTT	CAWSGPLNTEAFF
TRBV19	TRBJ1-5	once	TRBD1	TGTGCCAGTAGTGTAGGACAGGGTGTTCATCAGCCCCAGCATTTT	CASSVGQGVHQPQHF
TRBV27	TRBJ2-7	-	-	TGTGCCAGCAGTGAACAGGGTCCGCTTTACGAGCAGTACTTC	CASSEQGPLYEQYF
TRBV28	TRBJ1-6	-	-	TGTGCCAGCAGCAGAGACAGAGGAATTAATTCACCCCTCCACTTT	CASSRDRGINSPLHF
TRBV3-1/TRBV3-2	TRBJ1-5	-	-	TGTGCCAGCAGCCAAACAGAGTATAGCAATCAGCCCCAGCATTTT	CASSQTEYSNQPQHF
TRBV5-1	TRBJ1-2	-	TRBD1	TGCGCCAGCAGCCCGGGACAGGACTTCTATGGCTACACCTTC	CASSPGQDFYGYTF
TRBV28	TRBJ2-1	-	TRBD2	TGTGCCAGCAGTTTTAGCGGGCGGAGCTCCTACAATGAGCAGTTCTTC	CASSFSGRSSYNEQFF
TRBV7-3	TRBJ2-2	medium-sized	-	TGTGCCAGCAGACAACAACCCTGGAGCGGGGAGCTGTTTTTT	CASRQQPWSGELFF
TRBV9	TRBJ2-7	-	-	TGTGCCAGCAGCATTTCGGAGATCTACGAGCAGTACTTC	CASSISEIYEQYF
TRBV28	TRBJ1-6	-	-	TGTGCCAGCAGTTTAGGCCAGATTAATTCACCCCTCCACTTT	CASSLGQINSPLHF
TRBV4-1	TRBJ2-2	-	TRBD2	TGCGCCAGCAGCCTCGGGGGGTATACCGGGGAGCTGTTTTTT	CASSLGGYTGELFF
TRBV27	TRBJ1-6	-	TRBD1	TGTGCCAGCAGTCTCAGAACCGGGACAGGGAGTTCACCCCTCCACTTT	CASSLRTGTGSSPLHF
TRBV19	TRBJ2-1	-	-	TGTGCCAGTAGTATACGGGTGTACAATGAGCAGTTCTTC	CASSIRVYNEQFF
TRBV7-9	TRBJ1-4	-	-	TGTGCCAGCAGCCCTGGGGGCAGTAATGAAAAACTGTTTTTT	CASSPGGSNEKLFF
TRBV11-2	TRBJ2-3	-	TRBD1	TGTGCCAGCAGACACGGGACAGGGGAAGTTAGGGCAGATACGCAGTATTTT	CASRHGTGEVRADTQYF
TRBV28	TRBJ1-3	once	-	TGTGCCAGCAGTATGACGGGGTCTGGAAACACCATATATTTT	CASSMTGSGNTIYF
TRBV6-5	TRBJ1-2	-	TRBD1	TGTGCCAGCAGGGAGGGACAGGGGGCGAACTATGGCTACACCTTC	CASREGQGANYGYTF
TRBV7-9	TRBJ1-4	once	TRBD1	TGTGCCAGCACCAGCGGGGAAAACCGGGACAGGCTGTTTTTT	CASTSGENRDRLFF
TRBV19	TRBJ2-7	-	TRBD1	TGTGCCAGTAGTCAAACGACAGGGTACTCCTACGAGCAGTACTTC	CASSQTTGYSYEQYF
TRBV2	TRBJ1-1	-	TRBD1	TGTGCCAGCACCAACAGGGGGAACACGAACACTGAAGCTTTCTTT	CASTNRGNTNTEAFF
TRBV3-1/TRBV3-2	TRBJ1-6	-	TRBD1	TGTGCCAGCAGCCGGTCGGGACAGCATAATTCACCCCTCCACTTT	CASSRSGQHNSPLHF
TRBV19	TRBJ2-2	-	TRBD1	TGTGCCAGTAGTAAGGGACAGGTGAACACCGGGGAGCTGTTTTTT	CASSKGQVNTGELFF
TRBV30	TRBJ2-7	-	-	TGTGCCTGGAGTGTAGCAGGGGCTAAGGGCGAGCAGTACTTC	CAWSVAGAKGEQYF
TRBV3-1/TRBV3-2	TRBJ1-5	-	-	TGTGCCAGCAGCCAAGGGAGGGTCAAGGGAACGTCAGCTAGGCCCCAGCATTTT	CASSQGRVKGTSARPQHF
TRBV9	TRBJ2-7	once	TRBD1	TGTGCCAGCAGCGCACAATCCGGGACAGGGTTTAGCGAGCAGTACTTC	CASSAQSGTGFSEQYF
TRBV19	TRBJ2-5	-	-	TGTGCCAGCCTGAAGTTGGTACTAGAGGAGACCCAGTACTTC	CASLKLVLEETQYF
TRBV14	TRBJ2-7	-	TRBD2	TGTGCCAGCAGCCAAGTAGCGGGGGTGAACTCTCAGCAGTACTTC	CASSQVAGVNSQQYF
TRBV28	TRBJ2-1	-	TRBD2	TGTGCCAGCAGGACCGGGACTAGCGGATCCAATGAGCAGTTCTTC	CASRTGTSGSNEQFF
TRBV4-1	TRBJ2-5	-	-	TGCGCCAGCAGCCAAGTTATAGACCAAGAGACCCAGTACTTC	CASSQVIDQETQYF
TRBV7-9	TRBJ2-7	-	TRBD2	TGTGCCAGCAGCAGGAGGGGTCGGGGGGATGGTTCCTACGAGCAGTACTTC	CASSRRGRGDGSYEQYF
TRBV7-8	TRBJ2-5	-	TRBD1	TGTGCCAGCAGCTCTAGGGGACAGGGGTTTCAAGAGACCCAGTACTTC	CASSSRGQGFQETQYF
TRBV6-5	TRBJ2-3	few	TRBD2	TGTGCCAGCCTAGGCGGGAGGGTGGCAGATACGCAGTATTTT	CASLGGRVADTQYF
TRBV10-3	TRBJ1-1	-	-	TGTGCCATCAGAACAGTAAACACTGAAGCTTTCTTT	CAIRTVNTEAFF
TRBV15	TRBJ2-2	few	TRBD2	TGTGCCACCAGCAGAGTGGCCACGGGAGGACGGACCGGGGAGCTGTTTTTT	CATSRVATGGRTGELFF
TRBV2	TRBJ2-5	-	-	TGTGCCAGCAGTGCAGGGGGTGCGGGGTTATATACAGAGACCCAGTACTTC	CASSAGGAGLYTETQYF
TRBV27	TRBJ2-7	-	-	TGTGCCAGCAGTTTACGAGGGCCCCCCTACGAGCAGTACTTC	CASSLRGPPYEQYF
TRBV2	TRBJ1-5	-	TRBD1	TGTGCCAGCAGTGGAGGGGGCGGCAATCAGCCCCAGCATTTT	CASSGGGGNQPQHF
TRBV4-1	TRBJ2-3	-	-	TGCGCCAGCAGCCAAGGAGGCGGGGAAGGGACAGATACGCAGTATTTT	CASSQGGGEGTDTQYF
TRBV19	TRBJ1-5	-	TRBD1	TGTGCCAGTACCCCGACAGGGATAAGTGTGGATCAGCCCCAGCATTTT	CASTPTGISVDQPQHF
TRBV2	TRBJ1-4	-	-	TGTGCCAGCAGTGGGCAGGGTCGAATTGAAAAACTGTTTTTT	CASSGQGRIEKLFF
TRBV19	TRBJ2-1	few	-	TGTGCCAGTAGTATTTCTAGAAATGAGCAGTTCTTC	CASSISRNEQFF
TRBV19	TRBJ2-3	-	TRBD2	TGTGCCAGTACTTCCGGGACTACCACAGATACGCAGTATTTT	CASTSGTTTDTQYF
TRBV2	TRBJ2-7	once	TRBD1	TGTGCCAGCAGGGTTTTTCGGGACAGGGCCTACGAGCAGTACTTC	CASRVFRDRAYEQYF
TRBV5-1	TRBJ2-5	-	-	TGCGCCAGCAGCAGCCCAGACAGGCATTTAGTACAGGAGACCCAGTACTTC	CASSSPDRHLVQETQYF
TRBV5-8	TRBJ2-7	-	TRBD2	TGTGCCAGCAGCTTTACTACTAGCGGGTCCTACGAGCAGTACTTC	CASSFTTSGSYEQYF
TRBV27	TRBJ2-3	-	TRBD2	TGTGCCAGCAGTCTAGCGGGAGCCAGCACAGATACGCAGTATTTT	CASSLAGASTDTQYF
TRBV27	TRBJ2-5	-	TRBD1	TGTGCCAGCAGTTGGGGATCCCCCGGGACAGGGGTGGAGACCCAGTACTTC	CASSWGSPGTGVETQYF
TRBV12-3/TRBV12-4	TRBJ2-5	-	-	TGTGCCAGCAGTTTTTATGAGACCCAGTACTTC	CASSFYETQYF
TRBV3-1/TRBV3-2	TRBJ2-3	-	-	TGTGCCAGCAGCCAGGGGGTGGGGGGAGAAGGAGATACGCAGTATTTT	CASSQGVGGEGDTQYF
TRBV28	TRBJ2-7	-	-	TGTGCCAGCAGTTTGGTTAGTAAAAGCTCCTACGAGCAGTACTTC	CASSLVSKSSYEQYF
TRBV18	TRBJ2-6	-	TRBD1	TGTGCCAGCTCACCACAGGGGGCAACTGGGGCCAACGTCCTGACTTTC	CASSPQGATGANVLTF
TRBV30	TRBJ1-5	-	TRBD1	TGTGCCTGGAGTGTACAGGGGCATCAGCCCCAGCATTTT	CAWSVQGHQPQHF
TRBV5-1	TRBJ2-3	-	-	TGCGCCAGCAGCTCCGACAGGTTTAGCACAGATACGCAGTATTTT	CASSSDRFSTDTQYF
TRBV5-4	TRBJ2-5	-	TRBD1	TGTGCCAGCAGACTGGGACAGCAAGAGACCCAGTACTTC	CASRLGQQETQYF